These 28 T cell receptor beta chains share one sample of origin, sequenced in a study. TCRdb reprocessed the RT-PCR reads via MiXCR and lists one record per CDR3 protein. The sample has about 680,000 distinct CDR3 sequences, 13% to 15% seen once. The sample consisted of memory CD4+ T cells from blood. These receptors all stem from a female donor in good health, serving as a healthy control.

The chain recombines TRBV20-1 with TRBJ2-1; 8 positions match TRBD2. The V gene's germline CDR1 is DFQATT and CDR2 SNEGSKA (reference sequence). The length of the CDR3 is 16 residues. Losses at the gene ends were 4 bases for V and 2 bases for J; bases not matched to a gene: 10. The CDR3 spells CSAIYGPGGPYNEQFF. CDR3 nucleotide sequence: TGCAGTGCTATCTACGGACCGGGAGGGCCCTACAATGAGCAGTTCTTC.

In this sample, this clonotype turned up many times. The chain combines TRBV20-1 with TRBJ2-7; the D gene could be TRBD1 or TRBD2 (6 bases each). There are 15 residues in the CDR3. V lost 0 bases and J lost 0, with 12 bases in between. Germline loops: CDR1 DFQATT, CDR2 SNEGSKA (reference sequence). The CDR3 sequence: CSAREGGSNSYEQYF. In DNA, the CDR3 is TGCAGTGCTAGAGAAGGGGGGTCGAACTCCTACGAGCAGTACTTC.

The chain recombines TRBV3-1 with TRBJ2-7; D is possibly TRBD2 (5 bases). The V end was cut by 4 bases, the J end by 2 bases, with 12 bases between. This CDR3 has 14 amino acids. The germline CDR1 and CDR2 sequences are LGHDT and YNNKEL (reference sequence). CDR3 coding DNA: TGTGCCAGCAGCCGCGAAGAGGGCCCCTACGAGCAGTACTTC. Protein product: CASSREEGPYEQYF.

This clonotype was found many times. The chain combines TRBV5-1 with TRBJ2-5, with a weak D call TRBD2 (6 bases). This CDR3 contains 14 residues. Germline assignment: CDR1 SGHRS and CDR2 YFSETQ. The V and J ends lost 2 bases and 0 bases respectively, with 8 bases between them. The CDR3 DNA is TGCGCCAGCAGCTTCTCGGGGGACCAAGAGACCCAGTACTTC. This encodes CASSFSGDQETQYF.

This clonotype was observed many times. The V and J genes are TRBV6-5 and TRBJ1-2, with a weak D call TRBD1 (5 bases). Trimming removed 5 bases at V and 0 bases at J, with 16 bases between. Germline CDR1 MNHEY, CDR2 SVGAGI. The CDR3 totals 16 residues. CDR3 protein: CASSRQSGLSNYGYTF. CDR3 nucleotides: TGTGCCAGCAGTAGGCAATCGGGACTATCTAACTATGGCTACACCTTC.

There are a few counts of this clonotype. The chain joins TRBV11-2 to TRBJ1-1, with 7 bases that match TRBD1. J gave up 0 bases and V 5 bases, and 9 bases lay outside the gene matches. The CDR3 is made up of 16 amino acids. CDR1 is SGHAT, CDR2 FQNNGV, per germline. The CDR3 bases are TGTGCCAGCAGCCTCCGACAGGGAGGGCTGAACACTGAAGCTTTCTTT. It yields the protein CASSLRQGGLNTEAFF.

This clonotype was picked up many times. The J gene is TRBJ2-1, the V gene TRBV10-3, with D perhaps matching TRBD2 (6 bases). V lost 11 bases and J lost 5, with 16 bases in between. This CDR3 has 13 amino acids. The germline CDR1 and CDR2 sequences are ENHRY and SYGVKD. As DNA, the CDR3 is TGTGCCGCTACCCGGGACTTACACAATGAGCAGTTCTTC. This translates into CAATRDLHNEQFF.

J is TRBJ2-3 and V is TRBV20-1; 7 bases are a match to TRBD2. The V gene end was trimmed by 5 bases and the J gene end by 1 base; junction bases not matched to a gene: 9. The CDR3 is 15 amino acids. Germline CDR1 is DFQATT and CDR2 is SNEGSKA (reference sequence). CDR3 sequence: CSASELAYRTDTQYF. CDR3 sequence (DNA): TGCAGTGCTTCGGAACTAGCGTATCGCACAGATACGCAGTATTTT.

CDR3 in amino acids: CSASAPTRSAYEQYF. CDR3 sequence (DNA): TGCAGTGCTAGCGCCCCCACTAGATCCGCTTACGAGCAGTACTTC. The chain links TRBV20-1 to TRBJ2-7, with D possibly being TRBD2 (5 bases). From germline, CDR1 is DFQATT and CDR2 SNEGSKA (reference sequence). With 3 bases removed from V and 4 bases from J, the gap between germline ends came to 19 bases. The CDR3 is made up of 15 amino acids.

This chain links TRBV7-9 with TRBJ1-1; D unclear. The CDR3 spans 14 residues. The V end was cut by 0 bases, the J end by 3 bases, with 8 bases between. The germline CDR1 and CDR2 sequences are SEHNR and FQNEAQ (reference sequence). DNA for the CDR3: TGTGCCAGCAGCTTAGCGCTCGGATACACTGAAGCTTTCTTT. This translates into CASSLALGYTEAFF.

This rearrangement joins TRBV14 to TRBJ2-1; D remains unclear. The V gene's germline CDR1 is SGHDN and CDR2 FVKESK. The CDR3 totals 15 residues. Trimming removed 0 bases at V and 0 bases at J, with 6 bases between. CDR3 sequence: CASSQDPYSYNEQFF. The CDR3 region has the DNA TGTGCCAGCAGCCAAGATCCCTACTCCTACAATGAGCAGTTCTTC.

This clonotype came up many times. This chain joins TRBV12-3 or TRBV12-4 and TRBJ2-2, with D possibly matching TRBD2 (6 bases). The CDR3 contains 15 residues. Trimming cost V 2 bases and J 3 bases, with 10 bases left between them. The CDR3: CASSLRGSYTGELFF. CDR3 bases: TGTGCCAGCAGTTTACGGGGGAGCTACACCGGGGAGCTGTTTTTT.

This chain uses TRBV7-2 with TRBJ1-3; tentatively, D is TRBD1 (5 bases). The V gene lost 8 bases and the J gene lost 0 bases, with 23 bases spanning the gap. The CDR3 is 18 residues long. From germline, CDR1 is SGHTA and CDR2 FQGNSA. In DNA form, the CDR3 reads TGTGCCAGCGGTCCGGCAGGGTTTCTTCGGGGCTCTGGAAACACCATATATTTT. This gives the protein CASGPAGFLRGSGNTIYF. Based on the CDR3 plus reference TRBV7-2 and TRBJ1-3, the full variable domain is GAGVSQSPSNKVTEKGKDVELRCDPISGHTALYWYRQSLGQGLEFLIYFQGNSAPDKSGLPSDRFSAERTGGSVSTLTIQRTQQEDSAVYLCASGPAGFLRGSGNTIYFGEGSWLTVV.

V and J are TRBV7-2 and TRBJ2-1; possibly TRBD2 for D (6 bases). Trimming took 1 base from V and 3 from J, leaving 10 bases between them. From germline, CDR1 is SGHTA and CDR2 FQGNSA. CDR3 length: 15 residues. CDR3 amino acids: CASSLGDWIYNEQFF. In DNA, the CDR3 is TGTGCCAGCAGCTTAGGGGACTGGATCTACAATGAGCAGTTCTTC.

This clonotype appeared a few times. V usage is TRBV4-2 and J usage is TRBJ2-3; TRBD2 matches at 8 bases. Per germline, CDR1 LGHNA and CDR2 YNFKEQ. V gave up 3 bases and J gave up 2 bases; unmatched junction bases: 10. This CDR3 comprises 17 residues. The CDR3 DNA is TGTGCCAGCAGCCATGGTAGCGGGGACCTTCTCACAGATACGCAGTATTTT. Encoded protein: CASSHGSGDLLTDTQYF.

The chain combines TRBV20-1 with TRBJ2-1; 10 nucleotides agree with TRBD2. The CDR3 spans 14 residues. With V trimmed by 3 bases and J by 7 bases, 6 bases remained unmatched. CDR1 is DFQATT and CDR2 is SNEGSKA in the germline V gene (reference sequence). The CDR3 protein is CSASYSGRWNEQFF. Written as DNA, the CDR3 is TGCAGTGCTAGTTATAGCGGGAGGTGGAATGAGCAGTTCTTC.

This clonotype was seen only a few times. The CDR3 coding sequence is TGCAGCGTCCTCGGACAGGGGAGTCGCGAGCAGTACTTC. Translation: CSVLGQGSREQYF. V and J are TRBV29-1 and TRBJ2-7, with 9 bases aligning to TRBD1. CDR3 length: 13 amino acids. The germline gives CDR1 SQVTM, CDR2 ANQGSEA. The V and J ends lost 6 bases and 6 bases, in that order; junction bases with no gene match: 9.

This clonotype has only a few counts. The chain joins TRBV10-3 to TRBJ2-3; D not certain. The CDR3 consists of 13 residues. Germline-derived CDR1 and CDR2 are ENHRY and SYGVKD. The germline V and J ends were trimmed by 8 bases and 1 base, with 10 bases remaining between them. The CDR3 nucleotides read TGTGCCATCGGGGATGCGGGCACAGATACGCAGTATTTT. Its protein is CAIGDAGTDTQYF.

This sequence joins TRBV20-1 and TRBJ2-7; 9 bases map to TRBD2. The CDR3 runs to 15 residues. Trimming took 1 base from V and 5 from J; bases not matched to a gene: 9. Germline CDR1 is DFQATT and CDR2 is SNEGSKA (reference sequence). In nucleotides, the CDR3 is TGCAGTGCTAGAGGGGCGCGGGAGGGCCTCGACGAGCAGTACTTC. Amino acid sequence: CSARGAREGLDEQYF.

This clonotype was counted at least ten times. The J gene is TRBJ1-5, the V gene TRBV10-3; 7 nucleotides line up with TRBD1. This CDR3 region has 16 residues. V was pared by 4 bases and J by 1 base, with 7 bases of the junction left unmatched. Looked up from germline, CDR1 is ENHRY and CDR2 is SYGVKD. CDR3 residues: CAISGDLGQSNQPQHF. The CDR3, as DNA: TGTGCCATCAGTGGGGATCTGGGACAGAGCAATCAGCCCCAGCATTTT.

This clonotype has just a few counts. The chain links TRBV5-4 to TRBJ2-1; D is ambiguous. The length of the CDR3 is 16 residues. The germline gives CDR1 SGHNT, CDR2 YYREEE (reference sequence). Trimming cost V 4 bases and J 0 bases, with 14 bases left between them. This CDR3 reads CASSIHQSSSYNEQFF. CDR3 coding DNA: TGTGCCAGCAGCATCCACCAATCAAGCTCCTACAATGAGCAGTTCTTC.

This clonotype was observed at least ten times. The chain carries TRBV4-3 and TRBJ1-1; D is uncertain. Germline CDR1 LGHNA, CDR2 YSLEER. The CDR3 covers 11 residues. Trimming shortened V by 0 bases and J by 8 bases, and 4 bases separated the two germline ends. CDR3 in DNA: TGCGCCAGCAGCCAAGAAGGGGAAGCTTTCTTT. Its protein is CASSQEGEAFF.

Ten or more counts support this clonotype. The gene calls are TRBV20-1 and TRBJ2-7, with D unclear. Germline loops: CDR1 DFQATT, CDR2 SNEGSKA (reference sequence). V lost 3 bases and J lost 4, with 10 bases in between. The CDR3 runs to 12 residues. This CDR3 is CSARGGVYEQYF. The CDR3 DNA sequence: TGCAGTGCTAGGGGTGGCGTTTACGAGCAGTACTTC.

The V gene is TRBV5-1, the J gene TRBJ1-1; possible D gene TRBD1, 6 bases. The CDR3 spans 13 residues. Germline V gene lookup returns CDR1 SGHRS and CDR2 YFSETQ. V shed 3 bases and J shed 1 base, with 7 bases lying between them. CDR3 amino acids: CASSSGENTEAFF. DNA for the CDR3: TGCGCCAGCAGCTCAGGGGAGAACACTGAAGCTTTCTTT.

This clonotype was recorded a few times. The CDR3 loop is CASSYSQIPYGYTF. DNA of the CDR3: TGTGCCAGCAGTTACTCACAGATTCCCTATGGCTACACCTTC. The rearrangement joins TRBV6-2 or TRBV6-3 to TRBJ1-2, with unresolved D. Germline CDR1 reads MNHEY; CDR2 reads SVGEGT. With 0 bases removed from V and 4 bases from J, the gap between germline ends came to 9 bases. The CDR3 consists of 14 residues.

This chain connects TRBV6-1 to TRBJ2-3; D not certain. Germline V gene data show CDR1 as MNHNS and CDR2 as SASEGT. The V gene lost 4 bases and the J gene lost 4 bases, with 15 bases spanning the gap. There are 15 residues in the CDR3. CDR3 sequence: CASSAAASMPDTQYF. CDR3 sequence (DNA): TGTGCCAGCAGTGCGGCAGCATCCATGCCAGATACGCAGTATTTT.

In its sample, this clonotype was seen a few times. This chain links TRBV20-1 with TRBJ2-5; the D gene is possibly TRBD1 (6 bases). This CDR3 comprises 14 residues. Germline V gene sequence: CDR1 DFQATT, CDR2 SNEGSKA (reference sequence). V dropped 5 bases and J dropped 2 bases, with 15 bases sitting between them. In nucleotides, the CDR3 is TGCAGTGCTTACAGGGTAGGGCCACAAGAGACCCAGTACTTC. This translates into CSAYRVGPQETQYF.

This clonotype was observed a few times. The rearrangement uses TRBV10-3 and TRBJ1-5; unclear D gene. This CDR3 spans 12 amino acids. Germline-derived CDR1 and CDR2 are ENHRY and SYGVKD. V lost 3 bases to trimming and J lost 3 bases, with 3 bases between them. CDR3 DNA sequence: TGTGCCATCAGTGATAACAATCAGCCCCAGCATTTT. Protein sequence: CAISDNNQPQHF.